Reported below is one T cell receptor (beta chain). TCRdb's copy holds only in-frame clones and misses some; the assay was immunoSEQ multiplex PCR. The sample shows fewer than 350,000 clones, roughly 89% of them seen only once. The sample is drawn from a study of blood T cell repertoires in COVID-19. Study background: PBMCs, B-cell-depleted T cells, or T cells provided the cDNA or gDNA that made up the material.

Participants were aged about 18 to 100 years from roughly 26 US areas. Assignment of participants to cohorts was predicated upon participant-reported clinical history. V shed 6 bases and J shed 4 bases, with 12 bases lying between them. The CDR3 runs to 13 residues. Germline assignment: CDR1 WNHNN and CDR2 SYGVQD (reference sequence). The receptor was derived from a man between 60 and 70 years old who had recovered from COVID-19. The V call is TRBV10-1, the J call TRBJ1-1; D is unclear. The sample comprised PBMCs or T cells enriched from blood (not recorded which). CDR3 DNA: TGCGCCAGCAGCGAGGCTCGGAGCACTGAAGCTTTCTTT. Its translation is CASSEARSTEAFF.